These T cell receptor beta chains were read from a single sample in a study of cytomegalovirus exposure and HLA in healthy donors. Assay: immunoSEQ multiplex PCR; the TCRdb copy retains only in-frame clones and omits some. This table has some 99,000 clones, roughly four fifths appearing once. The sequencing input was PBMCs. The receptors derive from a female donor in good health and CMV-seronegative. CDR3s include the opening cysteine and the closing phenylalanine or tryptophan. A D gene is named only where the DNA matches it firmly. Clone sizes are given selectively: once, few, many, or a class where the clone is expanded.

once	TRBV7-3	.	TRBJ2-3	TGTGCCAGCAGCTTACAGGGAACCAAGAAGGATACGCAGTATTTT	CASSLQGTKKDTQYF
few	TRBV18	TRBD1	TRBJ2-5	TGTGCCAGCTCACGCAACAGGGGCCAAGAGACCCAGTACTTC	CASSRNRGQETQYF
.	TRBV25-1	TRBD1	TRBJ1-1	TGTGCCAGCCTCGAGGGGACAGACACTGAAGCTTTCTTT	CASLEGTDTEAFF
.	TRBV28	.	TRBJ2-7	TGTGCCAGCAGTTCCGGGGGAGCCCCCTACGAGCAGTACTTC	CASSSGGAPYEQYF
.	TRBV19	.	TRBJ2-1	TGTGCCAGTAGTATAGAGAGGCAGCGACGCTCCTACAATGAGCAGTTCTTC	CASSIERQRRSYNEQFF
.	TRBV11-1	.	TRBJ2-7	TGTGCCAGCAGCTTAGGACAGGCACCTACTAGCTCCTACGAGCAGTACTTC	CASSLGQAPTSSYEQYF
few	TRBV7-2	.	TRBJ2-1	TGTGCCAGCAGCTTATTTTTTCGGACTATCCCCAATGAGCAGTTCTTC	CASSLFFRTIPNEQFF
.	TRBV15	TRBD1	TRBJ2-7	TGTGCCACCAGCCACCTGGGACAGGGGGCCTACGAGCAGTACTTC	CATSHLGQGAYEQYF
.	TRBV29-1	.	TRBJ2-1	TGCAGCGTTGAACCCTCCTACAGGGTATGGGGCAATGAGCAGTTCTTC	CSVEPSYRVWGNEQFF
.	TRBV2	.	TRBJ1-6	TGTGCCAGCAGTGCTCAGGGTAGGAATAGGTCACCCCTCCACTTT	CASSAQGRNRSPLHF
.	TRBV5-1	TRBD2	TRBJ2-5	TGCGCCAGCACCCCCTTAGCGGGAGGTAGAGAGACCCAGTACTTC	CASTPLAGGRETQYF
.	TRBV6-6	.	TRBJ2-2	TGTGCCAGCAGGGGGCGCAGCACCGGGGAGCTGTTTTTT	CASRGRSTGELFF
.	TRBV30	.	TRBJ1-1	TGTGCCTGGAGTGTACAGAGGGTTTCCATGAACACTGAAGCTTTCTTT	CAWSVQRVSMNTEAFF
.	TRBV19	.	TRBJ2-7	TGTGCCAGTAGCGTAAGTCCGGGTCGCAGCTCCTACGAGCAGTACTTC	CASSVSPGRSSYEQYF
few	TRBV29-1	.	TRBJ1-2	TGCAGCGTTGAAGACCGCGGCAGCCTTAACTATGGCTACACCTTC	CSVEDRGSLNYGYTF
.	TRBV19	.	TRBJ1-4	TGTGCCAGTAGTGGAGGAGACAATGAAAAACTGTTTTTT	CASSGGDNEKLFF
.	TRBV29-1	.	TRBJ1-1	TGCAGCGTCGGAGGGCTATACAGTGAAGCTTTCTTT	CSVGGLYSEAFF
few	TRBV11-1	TRBD2	TRBJ2-7	TGTGCCAGCAGCCCCATGAGCGGGAGGGCCTACTACTACGAGCAGTACTTC	CASSPMSGRAYYYEQYF
.	TRBV6-1	.	TRBJ1-1	TGTGCCAGCAGTGTTTGGGCAGCTATGAACACTGAAGCTTTCTTT	CASSVWAAMNTEAFF
.	TRBV12-5	TRBD1	TRBJ1-1	TGTGCTAGTGGTTTGGCAGCGCCCAGGGGGAGCACTGAAGCTTTCTTT	CASGLAAPRGSTEAFF
.	TRBV21-1	.	TRBJ2-4	TGTGCCAGCAGCAAAACAGGCAATTCAACACGAGCCAGGGGGGTGACGCCAAGAAACATTCAGTACTTC	CASSKTGNSTRARGVTPRNIQYF
.	TRBV5-6	TRBD1	TRBJ1-5	TGTGCCAGCAGCTTTCTGGACAGGGCTGGCAATCAGCCCCAGCATTTT	CASSFLDRAGNQPQHF
.	TRBV5-4	TRBD2	TRBJ2-3	TGTGCCAGCAGCTTTACGGGGGGGCCTCATACGCAGTATTTT	CASSFTGGPHTQYF
once	TRBV10-3	TRBD1	TRBJ2-7	TGTGCCATCAGTGGGGACAGGGGTCGGGCCGAGCAGTACTTC	CAISGDRGRAEQYF
.	TRBV18	.	TRBJ2-5	TGTGCCAGCTCACGCGGCGGTGAAGAGACCCAGTACTTC	CASSRGGEETQYF
.	TRBV10-3	.	TRBJ1-2	TGTGCCATCAGTGAAGCATATGGCTACACCTTC	CAISEAYGYTF
.	TRBV6-5	TRBD1	TRBJ2-7	TGTGCCAGCAGTAAGGGACAGGGTATCTACGAGCAGTACTTC	CASSKGQGIYEQYF
.	TRBV11-3	.	TRBJ2-7	TGTGCCAGCAGCTTAAGCTCAACCGCTGGTGAGCAGTACTTC	CASSLSSTAGEQYF
.	TRBV5-1	TRBD1	TRBJ2-7	TGCGCCAGCAGCTTGGCCGGACAGGTTTACGAGCAGTACTTC	CASSLAGQVYEQYF
once	TRBV25-1	.	TRBJ1-2	TGTGCCAGCAGTGAATATCAAGCGTCCAGGGTCGGTGCCTACACCTTC	CASSEYQASRVGAYTF
.	TRBV7-2	TRBD1	TRBJ2-1	TGTGCCAGCAGCTTAGAGGACAGGCGTGAGCAGTTCTTC	CASSLEDRREQFF
once	TRBV18	TRBD1	TRBJ2-6	TGTGCCAGCTCTCCCAAGGACAGGGTAGCTGGGGCCAACGTCCTGACTTTC	CASSPKDRVAGANVLTF
few	TRBV6-1	.	TRBJ1-1	TGTGCCAGCAGTGAATATGGCAGTAAGAACACTGAAGCTTTCTTT	CASSEYGSKNTEAFF
.	TRBV7-9	TRBD2	TRBJ2-2	TGTGCCAGCAGCTTTTTGCGGGGGGGAAGCGGCGGGGAGCTGTTTTTT	CASSFLRGGSGGELFF